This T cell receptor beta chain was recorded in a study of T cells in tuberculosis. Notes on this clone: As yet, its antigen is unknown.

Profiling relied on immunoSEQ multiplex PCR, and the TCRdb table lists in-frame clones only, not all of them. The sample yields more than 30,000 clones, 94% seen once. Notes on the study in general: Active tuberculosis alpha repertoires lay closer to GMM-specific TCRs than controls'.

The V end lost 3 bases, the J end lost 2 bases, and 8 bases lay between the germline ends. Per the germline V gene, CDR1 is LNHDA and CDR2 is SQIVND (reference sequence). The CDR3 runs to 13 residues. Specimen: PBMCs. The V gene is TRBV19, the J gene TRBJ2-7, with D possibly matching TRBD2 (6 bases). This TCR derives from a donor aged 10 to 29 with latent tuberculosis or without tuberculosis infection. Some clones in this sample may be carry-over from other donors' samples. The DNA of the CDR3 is TGTGCCAGTAGTATCCCGGGGGCCTACGAGCAGTACTTC. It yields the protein CASSIPGAYEQYF.